The clone carrying this TCR delta chain has only a few counts. The CDR3 consists of 18 residues. Per the germline V gene, CDR1 is GEAIGNYY and CDR2 is EKD. V was pared by 0 bases and J by 0 bases, with 12 bases of the junction left unmatched. TCRdb redid the clone calls on the RT-PCR reads with CATT. The sample lists thousands of delta-chain clones, 3.1% occurring once. This specimen comes from a study of gamma-delta T cells after stem cell transplantation. Material: gamma-delta T cells. The rearrangement links TRDV2 to TRDJ1; 7 bases match TRDD3. The origin of this receptor is a human donor. It is not recorded whose cells these are; they may come from a transplant donor. The CDR3 nucleotides are TGTGCCTGTGACACCGTAGGTGGGGGAGACCTTGACACCGATAAACTCATCTTT. Amino acids: CACDTVGGGDLDTDKLIF.